The 24 T cell receptor beta chains below all came from one sample that was sequenced in a study of PD-1 blockade in classical Hodgkin lymphoma. Method: immunoSEQ multiplex PCR; TCRdb's copy keeps in-frame clones and lacks some. The data contain 120,000 to 150,000 clones, approximately 72% of them seen just once; the ten biggest clones take up roughly 9.2%. Brentuximab vedotin exposure varied, and every patient relapsed after autologous stem cell transplantation. Sequenced here: peripheral blood mononuclear cells (PBMCs), sampled before the second cycle of nivolumab. The receptor set was obtained from a human donor with classical Hodgkin lymphoma.

CDR3 in DNA: TGTGCCAGCAGTCGCATTCCCGAGCAGTACTTC. Its protein is CASSRIPEQYF. The chain joins TRBV6-5 to TRBJ2-7; D is unresolved. The CDR3 extends over 11 amino acids. V shed 5 bases and J shed 6 bases, with 8 bases lying between them. Looked up from germline, CDR1 is MNHEY and CDR2 is SVGAGI.

J is TRBJ1-1 and V is TRBV7-3; D possibly corresponds to TRBD1 (6 bases). This CDR3 has 13 residues. V lost 6 bases to trimming and J lost 4 bases, with 12 bases between them. Looked up from germline, CDR1 is SGHTA and CDR2 is FQGTGA. The CDR3 region is CASRATGLTEAFF. In nucleotides, the CDR3 is TGTGCCAGCAGAGCGACAGGTCTCACTGAAGCTTTCTTT. The full variable domain, completed using reference TRBV7-3 and TRBJ1-1, is GAGVSQTPSNKVTEKGKYVELRCDPISGHTALYWYRQSLGQGPEFLIYFQGTGAADDSGLPNDRFFAVRPEGSVSTLKIQRTERGDSAVYLCASRATGLTEAFFGQGTRLTVV.

This clone was seen just once. This chain links TRBV19 with TRBJ2-7, with TRBD2 matching over 8 bases. Trimming at V came to 6 bases and at J to 1 base, leaving 5 bases not matched to a gene. Germline V lookup: CDR1 LNHDA, CDR2 SQIVND (reference sequence). The CDR3 covers 14 residues. CDR3 amino acids: CASRRASGSYEQYF. In DNA, the CDR3 is TGTGCCAGTAGGAGGGCTAGCGGGTCCTACGAGCAGTACTTC.

The CDR3 is CASKAGGAGSHNEQFF. As DNA, the CDR3 is TGTGCCAGTAAGGCGGGGGGGGCGGGTTCCCACAATGAGCAGTTCTTC. The chain couples TRBV19 to TRBJ2-1, with 9 nucleotides matching TRBD2. There are 16 residues in the CDR3. From germline, CDR1 is LNHDA and CDR2 SQIVND (reference sequence). With V trimmed by 7 bases and J by 5 bases, 12 bases remained unmatched. Based on the CDR3 plus reference TRBV19 and TRBJ2-1, the full variable domain is DGGITQSPKYLFRKEGQNVTLSCEQNLNHDAMYWYRQDPGQGLRLIYYSQIVNDFQKGDIAEGYSVSREKKESFPLTVTSAQKNPTAFYLCASKAGGAGSHNEQFFGPGTRLTVL.

This rearrangement joins TRBV4-1 to TRBJ2-6; 11 bases map to TRBD1. The CDR3 has 20 residues. V lost 5 bases and J lost 0; bases outside the gene matches: 12. Germline lookup yields CDR1 MGHRA and CDR2 YSYEKL. CDR3 loop: CASSYRDRGFIFSGANVLTF. CDR3 DNA: TGCGCCAGCAGCTATCGGGACAGGGGGTTCATATTCTCTGGGGCCAACGTCCTGACTTTC.

The rearrangement joins TRBV30 to TRBJ1-1; 9 nucleotides line up with TRBD1. Trimming cost V 3 bases and J 0 bases; bases outside gene matches: 11. There are 17 residues in the CDR3. The germline gives CDR1 GTSNPN, CDR2 SVGIG (reference sequence). CDR3 sequence reads: CAWRPYLTGGMNTEAFF. Written as DNA, the CDR3 is TGTGCCTGGAGACCCTACCTGACAGGGGGTATGAACACTGAAGCTTTCTTT.

This chain links TRBV7-9 with TRBJ1-4; D may be TRBD1 (6 bases). The V end lost 5 bases, the J end lost 4 bases, and 26 bases lay between the germline ends. This CDR3 spans 19 amino acids. CDR1 and CDR2 (germline): SEHNR, FQNEAQ (reference sequence). The CDR3 region is CASSPRRGQPRRNNEKLFF. Here the CDR3 DNA reads TGTGCCAGCAGCCCACGGCGGGGGCAACCTCGGCGGAATAATGAAAAACTGTTTTTT.

The chain joins TRBV27 to TRBJ1-5; D gene ambiguous. Germline V lookup: CDR1 MNHEY, CDR2 SMNVEV (reference sequence). V was clipped by 0 bases and J by 7 bases, with 7 bases between them. The CDR3 has 13 amino acids. The CDR3 DNA is TGTGCCAGCAGTTTATCGGGGTACCAGCCCCAGCATTTT. It codes for CASSLSGYQPQHF.

The rearrangement uses TRBV18 and TRBJ2-5, with D perhaps TRBD2 (6 bases). In germline, CDR1 is KGHSH, CDR2 LQKENI. V dropped 2 bases and J dropped 5 bases, with 9 bases sitting between them. The CDR3 contains 13 residues. The CDR3: CASSPAGSETQYF. CDR3 nucleotides: TGTGCCAGCTCACCAGCCGGGAGCGAGACCCAGTACTTC.

This chain joins TRBV18 and TRBJ1-2, with no clear D. The CDR3 loop spans 13 amino acids. V lost 5 bases, J lost 3 bases, and 10 bases lay in between. Germline CDR1 is KGHSH and CDR2 is LQKENI. CDR3 protein: CASSETEDYGYTF. The CDR3 nucleotides are TGTGCCAGCTCAGAAACTGAGGACTATGGCTACACCTTC.

The rearrangement joins TRBV5-4 to TRBJ1-3; D gene unclear. V was cut by 4 bases and J by 2 bases, with 13 bases left in between. Germline V CDR1 and CDR2: SGHNT, YYREEE (reference sequence). CDR3 length: 15 residues. The DNA of the CDR3 is TGTGCCAGCAGCCATTGGGAGGGCGCTGGAAACACCATATATTTT. Protein product: CASSHWEGAGNTIYF.

The chain employs TRBV5-1 and TRBJ2-1, with D maybe TRBD2 (5 bases). The ends were cut back, 0 bases at V and 6 bases at J, with 19 bases in the middle. This CDR3 contains 17 residues. From germline, CDR1 is SGHRS and CDR2 YFSETQ. The CDR3 DNA is TGCGCCAGCAGCTTGGTTCGGGGAGTTGCGGCCCTCAATGAGCAGTTCTTC. Translated, it gives CASSLVRGVAALNEQFF.

The CDR3 coding sequence is TGTGCCAGCAGCTACGGGGGTAACACAGATACGCAGTATTTT. It codes for CASSYGGNTDTQYF. This chain connects TRBV11-3 to TRBJ2-3, with TRBD2 as a possible D gene (6 bases). V was shortened by 4 bases and J by 2 bases, with 10 bases between the two germline ends. Germline V CDR1 and CDR2: SGHNT, YENEEA. This CDR3 spans 14 amino acids.

The chain has TRBV28 and TRBJ2-6; the D is unclear. Looked up from germline, CDR1 is MDHEN and CDR2 is SYDVKM. The CDR3 runs 15 residues. V dropped 5 bases and J dropped 0 bases, with 8 bases sitting between them. CDR3 nucleotides: TGTGCCAGCAGTCTTCTATACTCTGGGGCCAACGTCCTGACTTTC. Residues: CASSLLYSGANVLTF.

V is TRBV6-4 and J is TRBJ1-2; D perhaps matches TRBD1 (6 bases). V dropped 6 bases and J dropped 4 bases, with 18 bases sitting between them. The CDR3 has 15 amino acids. Germline CDR1 MRHNA, CDR2 SNTAGT. This CDR3 reads CASSYGTEGGYGYTF. DNA for the CDR3: TGTGCCAGCAGCTACGGGACCGAAGGGGGCTATGGCTACACCTTC.

The chain is built from TRBV29-1 and TRBJ2-1; 9 bases fit TRBD1. The CDR3 runs to 16 residues. Trimming cost V 6 bases and J 4 bases; bases outside gene matches: 13. Germline values: CDR1 SQVTM, CDR2 ANQGSEA. CDR3 protein: CSVAGQGSSQYNEQFF. Here the CDR3 DNA reads TGCAGCGTAGCAGGACAGGGGTCGTCGCAATACAATGAGCAGTTCTTC.

The genes are TRBV11-1 and TRBJ1-2, with D uncertain. Germline V CDR1 and CDR2: SGHAT, FQDESV (reference sequence). The CDR3 extends over 12 amino acids. V gave up 5 bases and J gave up 0 bases, with 4 bases separating them. CDR3 sequence (DNA): TGTGCCAGCAGCACCCCTAACTATGGCTACACCTTC. Residues: CASSTPNYGYTF.

Comment on this clone: One junction end disagrees with the germline gene, perhaps due to a read error. The chain links TRBV7-7 to TRBJ2-5; a weak D match, TRBD1 (6 bases). The CDR3 totals 14 residues. From germline, CDR1 is SSHAT and CDR2 FNYEAQ (reference sequence). CDR3 sequence: CASSQDSASETQYF. CDR3 DNA sequence: TGTGCTAGCAGCCAGGACAGTGCATCGGAGACCCAGTACTTC.

The CDR3 bases are TGTGCCAGCAGTTACGGGGGAGGTCAGCCCCAGCATTTT. The encoded protein is CASSYGGGQPQHF. This sequence joins TRBV6-5 and TRBJ1-5; D is perhaps TRBD1 (5 bases). The CDR3 runs to 13 residues. Germline assignment: CDR1 MNHEY and CDR2 SVGAGI. With 2 bases removed from V and 6 bases from J, the gap between germline ends came to 8 bases.

The chain is built from TRBV7-9 and TRBJ2-1; 8 bases line up with TRBD2. Germline loops: CDR1 SEHNR, CDR2 FQNEAQ (reference sequence). The length of the CDR3 is 17 residues. V dropped 2 bases and J dropped 2; count of bases not matched to a gene: 8. The CDR3 DNA follows: TGTGCCAGCAGCTTAAGGGCTAGCGGGTCCCCCTACAATGAGCAGTTCTTC. Translated, it gives CASSLRASGSPYNEQFF. Filled out from reference TRBV7-9 and TRBJ2-1, the complete variable domain reads DTGVSQNPRHKITKRGQNVTFRCDPISEHNRLYWYRQTLGQGPEFLTYFQNEAQLEKSRLLSDRFSAERPKGSFSTLEIQRTEQGDSAMYLCASSLRASGSPYNEQFFGPGTRLTVL.

The rearrangement uses TRBV6-1 and TRBJ1-5; 9 bases line up with TRBD1. J gave up 4 bases and V 6 bases, and 1 base lay outside the gene matches. This CDR3 has 13 residues. The germline CDR1 and CDR2 sequences are MNHNS and SASEGT. The CDR3 region has the DNA TGTGCCAGCAGCGGGACAGGGAATCAGCCCCAGCATTTT. Protein sequence: CASSGTGNQPQHF.

The chain carries TRBV27 and TRBJ1-1; D remains ambiguous. The CDR3 contains 14 residues. Germline V gene data show CDR1 as MNHEY and CDR2 as SMNVEV (reference sequence). V lost 1 base and J 5 bases, leaving 11 bases between the germline ends. The CDR3 protein is CASSLLGRITEAFF. CDR3 DNA: TGTGCCAGCAGTTTATTGGGCAGAATAACTGAAGCTTTCTTT.

The chain links TRBV7-9 to TRBJ2-2; D is perhaps TRBD1 (5 bases). This CDR3 is built from 15 residues. Per germline, CDR1 SEHNR and CDR2 FQNEAQ (reference sequence). With 5 bases removed from V and 7 bases from J, the gap between germline ends came to 17 bases. CDR3 loop: CASSVHLQGHGELFF. For the CDR3, the DNA is TGTGCCAGCAGCGTCCACTTGCAGGGTCACGGGGAGCTGTTTTTT.

The J gene is TRBJ1-2, the V gene TRBV19, with 7 bases that match TRBD1. CDR1 is LNHDA, CDR2 SQIVND, per germline (reference sequence). This CDR3 contains 16 residues. The V and J ends lost 0 bases and 4 bases, in that order; junction bases with no gene match: 8. The CDR3, as DNA: TGTGCCAGTAGTATAGAGATAACAGGGGCCCGCTATGGCTACACCTTC. The encoded protein is CASSIEITGARYGYTF.